Listed below are T cell receptor beta chains from one sample, sequenced in a study of cytomegalovirus exposure and HLA in healthy donors. Clones were sequenced by immunoSEQ multiplex PCR, and TCRdb holds only the in-frame ones, with some missing. The profile shows a few hundred thousand clones, 88% of them singletons. The material sequenced was PBMCs. The receptors come from a woman under 30 in good health and CMV-seronegative. Each CDR3 is given with its conserved first and last residue. Each record gives: J gene, V gene, clone size, D gene, CDR3 DNA, CDR3 protein. A D gene is named only where the DNA matches it firmly. The size field is filled for only some rows; it gives once, few, many or a size class.

TRBJ2-7 | TRBV19 | NA | NA | TGTGCCAGTAGTCTTTCCCGCAGCGGGTACTACGAGCAGTACTTC | CASSLSRSGYYEQYF
TRBJ2-1 | TRBV27 | NA | TRBD2 | TGTGCCAGCAGTTTTAGCGGGAGGGCCCGAGGCTACAATGAGCAGTTCTTC | CASSFSGRARGYNEQFF
TRBJ2-7 | TRBV5-4 | NA | TRBD1 | TGTGCCAGCAGCAGCCGGGACAGGGGTCCCTACGAGCAGTACTTC | CASSSRDRGPYEQYF
TRBJ2-2 | TRBV27 | NA | NA | TGTGCCAGCAGTTTATCGTTCAGGGGCCTGAACACCGGGGAGCTGTTTTTT | CASSLSFRGLNTGELFF
TRBJ2-7 | TRBV5-8 | NA | NA | TGTGCCAGCAGCTTAGGATGGGTTGCAGGGGCCTACGAGCAGTACTTC | CASSLGWVAGAYEQYF
TRBJ2-6 | TRBV5-5 | NA | NA | TGTGCCAGCAGCTTCCGACTAGAAACTCCTGGGGCCAACGTCCTGACTTTC | CASSFRLETPGANVLTF
TRBJ2-7 | TRBV6-6 | few | NA | TGTGCCAGCAGCCCGCGGGGCCACGAGCAGTACTTC | CASSPRGHEQYF
TRBJ1-6 | TRBV4-1 | NA | TRBD1 | TGCGCCAGCAGCAAGGACAGGGACTATAATTCACCCCTCCACTTT | CASSKDRDYNSPLHF
TRBJ2-2 | TRBV4-1 | NA | NA | TGCGCCAGCAGCCAACCTGACAGTTTCGCGAACACCGGGGAGCTGTTTTTT | CASSQPDSFANTGELFF
TRBJ1-4 | TRBV19 | NA | NA | TGTGCCAGTAGTAGGACGGGAGGCCCAAATGAAAAACTGTTTTTT | CASSRTGGPNEKLFF
TRBJ1-3 | TRBV30 | NA | NA | TGTGCCTGGAACAAACAGGGTCTAGGAAACACCATATATTTT | CAWNKQGLGNTIYF
TRBJ2-7 | TRBV19 | NA | NA | TGTGCCAGTAGTATGCGTGGAGCGGTGCTCCCCTACGAGCAGTACTTC | CASSMRGAVLPYEQYF
TRBJ1-2 | TRBV5-6 | NA | NA | TGTGCCAGCAGCTTGGAAGTGACAGTGGACTATGGCTACACCTTC | CASSLEVTVDYGYTF
TRBJ2-7 | TRBV2 | NA | NA | TGTGCCAGCGGCCAAACAGGGATCACCTACGAGCAGTACTTC | CASGQTGITYEQYF
TRBJ2-7 | TRBV28 | NA | TRBD1 | TGTGCCAGCAGTGTGGACAGGGCACGAACCTACGAGCAGTACTTC | CASSVDRARTYEQYF
TRBJ2-7 | TRBV4-1 | NA | NA | TGCGCCAGCAGCCTCGCGAGCGGATCCTACGAGCAGTACTTC | CASSLASGSYEQYF
TRBJ1-2 | TRBV2 | NA | TRBD1 | TGTGCCAGCAGTGAGCCCAAGAACGGACAGGGGAACTATGGCTACACCTTC | CASSEPKNGQGNYGYTF
TRBJ2-5 | TRBV5-4 | NA | TRBD2 | TGTGCCAGCAGCTTGGAACTAGCGGGGCGAGAGACCCAGTACTTC | CASSLELAGRETQYF
TRBJ2-5 | TRBV14 | NA | NA | TGTGCCAGCAGCCAAGGTGGCCAGGGAGAGACCCAGTACTTC | CASSQGGQGETQYF
TRBJ2-5 | TRBV9 | few | NA | TGTGCCAGCAGTCCTAGTATTGAGACCCAGTACTTC | CASSPSIETQYF
TRBJ2-1 | TRBV15 | NA | NA | TGTGCCACCAGCGGTAGCGGCTCCTACAATGAGCAGTTCTTC | CATSGSGSYNEQFF
TRBJ2-1 | TRBV5-1 | once | NA | TGCGCCAGCGCTGCCGAGGAACTGGGCTACAATGAGCAGTTCTTC | CASAAEELGYNEQFF
TRBJ1-4 | TRBV11-2 | NA | NA | TGTGCCAGCAGCTCCCTTCCCCTAAGTGCAACTAATGAAAAACTGTTTTTT | CASSSLPLSATNEKLFF
TRBJ1-1 | TRBV28 | NA | TRBD1 | TGTGCCAGCAGTTCGACAGGGTCCGACACTGAAGCTTTCTTT | CASSSTGSDTEAFF
TRBJ2-2 | TRBV7-2 | NA | NA | TGTGCCAGCAGCTTAGCGAGAGACACCGGGGAGCTGTTTTTT | CASSLARDTGELFF
TRBJ2-3 | TRBV5-1 | once | TRBD2 | TGCGCCAGCAGCTCCGGACTAGCGGGAGGGGGTAGCACAGATACGCAGTATTTT | CASSSGLAGGGSTDTQYF
TRBJ1-1 | TRBV18 | few | NA | TGTGCCAGCTCACCAACACTAAACACTGAAGCTTTCTTT | CASSPTLNTEAFF
TRBJ1-2 | TRBV28 | NA | TRBD1 | TGTGCCAGCAGCACCGGACAGGGGGTTCGGTATGGCTACACCTTC | CASSTGQGVRYGYTF
TRBJ2-2 | TRBV5-1 | NA | NA | TGCGCCAGCAGCATGCGGACAGACACCGGGGAGCTGTTTTTT | CASSMRTDTGELFF
TRBJ2-5 | TRBV6-1 | once | NA | TGTGCCAGCAGTTGGAGTGAAGAGACCCAGTACTTC | CASSWSEETQYF
TRBJ2-3 | TRBV5-1 | NA | NA | TGCGCCAGCAGCTTGACAGGCGGATCCGATACAGATACGCAGTATTTT | CASSLTGGSDTDTQYF
TRBJ2-3 | TRBV29-1 | NA | NA | TGCAGCGCCGAGACTAGGTACACAGATACGCAGTATTTT | CSAETRYTDTQYF
TRBJ1-2 | TRBV6-4 | NA | NA | TGTGCCAGCAGTGCGGGGGGGTATAACAGTGCTTCTGGCTACACCTTC | CASSAGGYNSASGYTF
TRBJ1-1 | TRBV7-9 | NA | NA | TGTGCCAGCAGCTTCAACAGCCTTGAAGCTTTCTTT | CASSFNSLEAFF
TRBJ1-5 | TRBV4-1 | few | TRBD1 | TGCGCCAGCAGCCAAGGGGGGACAGTCAATCAGCCCCAGCATTTT | CASSQGGTVNQPQHF
TRBJ1-2 | TRBV30 | NA | NA | TGTGCCTGGAGGGTATCAGGGGATGGTGGCTACACCTTC | CAWRVSGDGGYTF
TRBJ1-2 | TRBV21-1 | NA | NA | TGTGCCAGCAGCAAATTATCGGGGGGCAGGGGATGTAACTATGGCTACACCTTC | CASSKLSGGRGCNYGYTF
TRBJ1-6 | TRBV19 | NA | NA | TGTGCCACGACGGGTAGCTCCTATAATTCACCCCTCCACTTT | CATTGSSYNSPLHF
TRBJ2-1 | TRBV27 | NA | NA | TGTGCCAGCAGTTTCTCCGGACAGCACAATGAGCAGTTCTTC | CASSFSGQHNEQFF
TRBJ1-3 | TRBV28 | NA | NA | TGTGCCAGCAGTTTGGGCGGAAACACCATATATTTT | CASSLGGNTIYF
TRBJ1-3 | TRBV5-6 | NA | NA | TGTGCCAGCAGCTCGACAGTTCCCCCTGGAAACACCATATATTTT | CASSSTVPPGNTIYF
TRBJ1-2 | TRBV28 | NA | TRBD1 | TGTGCCAGCAGTCCTGACCCGGGACAGGCCTACTATGGCTACACCTTC | CASSPDPGQAYYGYTF
TRBJ1-4 | TRBV28 | NA | TRBD1 | TGTGCCAGCAGTTTATACAGGGGTTACGGTGAAAAACTGTTTTTT | CASSLYRGYGEKLFF
TRBJ1-2 | TRBV20-1 | NA | NA | TGCAGTGCTAGGGTAGAAGGCTACACCTTC | CSARVEGYTF
TRBJ1-1 | TRBV2 | once | NA | TGTGCCAGCCCTGGGTTCGGGTCCGGCACTGAAGCTTTCTTT | CASPGFGSGTEAFF
TRBJ2-6 | TRBV5-4 | NA | NA | TGTGCCAGCAGCTTGGAGGGGCCCTCTGGGGCCAACGTCCTGACTTTC | CASSLEGPSGANVLTF
TRBJ1-2 | TRBV28 | NA | NA | TGTGCCAGCAGTTTTGGCAATGGCTACACCTTC | CASSFGNGYTF
TRBJ2-3 | TRBV15 | NA | NA | TGTGCCACCAGCAGAGATCTTACGGGGGATACGCAGTATTTT | CATSRDLTGDTQYF
TRBJ2-1 | TRBV27 | once | TRBD2 | TGTGCCAGCGGCGGGGGGAGCTCCTACAATGAGCAGTTCTTC | CASGGGSSYNEQFF
TRBJ2-7 | TRBV10-3 | NA | NA | TGTGCCATCTCACACGGACTGCCTACGGAGCAGTACTTC | CAISHGLPTEQYF
TRBJ1-1 | TRBV30 | NA | NA | TGTGCCTGGACTACTCCCAGGGCAATGAACACTGAAGCTTTCTTT | CAWTTPRAMNTEAFF
TRBJ2-2 | TRBV19 | NA | NA | TGTGCCAGTACCAGAATCCTTGGCACAGGGAACACCGGGGAGCTGTTTTTT | CASTRILGTGNTGELFF
TRBJ1-2 | TRBV6-1 | NA | NA | TGTGCCAGCAGTGAAGCGGTCTCTACTCGCAGGGGCTCCGGGGCCTTC | CASSEAVSTRRGSGAF
TRBJ2-5 | TRBV5-8 | NA | TRBD2 | TGTGCCAGCAGCCCCGGGACTAGCGGGAGTGGTGAGACCCAGTACTTC | CASSPGTSGSGETQYF
TRBJ2-7 | TRBV4-1 | NA | TRBD2 | TGCGCCAGCAGCCAAGTCGGCGGGAGCTACGAGCAGTACTTC | CASSQVGGSYEQYF
TRBJ1-6 | TRBV11-3 | NA | NA | TGTGCCAGCAGCTTTGACAGCTCCTATAATTCACCCCTCCACTTT | CASSFDSSYNSPLHF
TRBJ2-3 | TRBV28 | NA | TRBD2 | TGTGCCAGCAGTTTCCCATCAACGCTAGCGGGACTCACAGATACGCAGTATTTT | CASSFPSTLAGLTDTQYF
TRBJ2-1 | TRBV6-1 | few | TRBD2 | TGTGCCAGCAGTGAAAAACTAGCGGGAGTGGATGAGCAGTTCTTC | CASSEKLAGVDEQFF